Listed here are 30 T cell receptor beta chains from one sample, sequenced in a study of blood T cell repertoires in COVID-19. Data came from immunoSEQ multiplex PCR; TCRdb stores just in-frame clones and leaves some out. The sample yields 30,000 to 45,000 clones, roughly 90% seen once. The sample was peripheral blood. These receptor sequences come from a man aged 70-80 years with active COVID-19.

This clone was seen a few times. V gene TRBV2 combines with J gene TRBJ2-7; D is unresolved. CDR1 and CDR2 (germline): SNHLY, FYNNEI. Trimming shortened V by 3 bases and J by 4 bases, and 7 bases separated the two germline ends. CDR3 length: 12 residues. In DNA form, the CDR3 reads TGTGCCAGCAGTGATCCTTCGTACGAGCAGTACTTC. Protein product: CASSDPSYEQYF.

The chain recombines TRBV10-3 with TRBJ2-1; TRBD2 might be the D (6 bases). Germline V gene sequence: CDR1 ENHRY, CDR2 SYGVKD. The CDR3 is 15 residues long. Trimming cost V 4 bases and J 8 bases, with 18 bases left between them. DNA for the CDR3: TGTGCCATCAGTGTACTAGCTTCTTTCGTAGATGAGCAGTTCTTC. Translated, it gives CAISVLASFVDEQFF.

This rearrangement joins TRBV4-1 to TRBJ2-7; 9 bases fit TRBD1. The CDR3 totals 15 residues. The germline CDR1 and CDR2 sequences are MGHRA and YSYEKL. The J segment lost 1 base and the V segment lost 5 bases, leaving 6 bases of the junction unmatched. CDR3 in amino acids: CASSLRTGASYEQYF. CDR3 sequence (DNA): TGCGCCAGCAGCTTAAGGACAGGGGCTTCCTACGAGCAGTACTTC.

The chain links TRBV9 to TRBJ2-1, with 15 bases aligning to TRBD2. Germline V gene sequence: CDR1 SGDLS, CDR2 YYNGEE. CDR3 length equals 16 residues. Trimming cost V 0 bases and J 7 bases; bases outside gene matches: 2. The CDR3 DNA is TGTGCCAGCAGCGTAGGGGGACTAGCGGGAGGAAATGAGCAGTTCTTC. Amino acids: CASSVGGLAGGNEQFF.

The chain carries TRBV6-5 and TRBJ2-5; 12 nucleotides line up with TRBD2. V shed 6 bases and J 2 bases; nucleotides not matched to a gene: 1. The CDR3 runs to 14 residues. CDR1 is MNHEY and CDR2 is SVGAGI in the germline V gene. CDR3 coding DNA: TGTGCCAGCAGCCTAGCGGGGGGGCAAGAGACCCAGTACTTC. Translating gives CASSLAGGQETQYF.

This clone was seen once. The chain is built from TRBV18 and TRBJ2-1, with D tentatively TRBD1 (5 bases). V was pared by 0 bases and J by 3 bases, with 12 bases between. Germline lookup yields CDR1 KGHSH and CDR2 LQKENI. This CDR3 comprises 16 residues. The CDR3 protein is CASSPPKNQGYNEQFF. In nucleotides, the CDR3 is TGTGCCAGCTCACCACCCAAGAACCAGGGCTACAATGAGCAGTTCTTC.

The V call is TRBV4-1, the J call TRBJ2-3, with TRBD2 identical over 15 bases. Trimming removed 0 bases from V and 3 bases from J; junction bases left unmatched: 7. The CDR3 is made up of 19 amino acids. CDR1 is MGHRA, CDR2 YSYEKL, per germline. CDR3 loop: CASSQDRGTSGRLTDTQYF. The CDR3 DNA follows: TGCGCCAGCAGCCAAGATCGAGGGACTAGCGGGAGGTTGACAGATACGCAGTATTTT.

The rearrangement links TRBV19 to TRBJ1-6, with D possibly matching TRBD1 (6 bases). The CDR3 extends over 14 amino acids. Germline CDR1 is LNHDA and CDR2 is SQIVND (reference sequence). V was pared by 10 bases and J by 1 base, with 11 bases between. The CDR3 nucleotides are TGTGCCACCCGACAGGCGTCCTATAATTCACCCCTCCACTTT. Translated: CATRQASYNSPLHF. Combining the CDR3 with reference TRBV19 and TRBJ1-6 gives the whole variable domain DGGITQSPKYLFRKEGQNVTLSCEQNLNHDAMYWYRQDPGQGLRLIYYSQIVNDFQKGDIAEGYSVSREKKESFPLTVTSAQKNPTAFYLCATRQASYNSPLHFGNGTRLTVT.

The V call is TRBV2, the J call TRBJ1-5, with a weak D call TRBD1 (5 bases). The V end lost 7 bases, the J end lost 3 bases, and 7 bases lay between the germline ends. Looked up from germline, CDR1 is SNHLY and CDR2 is FYNNEI. CDR3 size: 12 residues. As DNA, the CDR3 is TGTGCCAGCAAAGGGGACAATCAGCCCCAGCATTTT. Its translation: CASKGDNQPQHF. Looking up the rest from reference TRBV2 and TRBJ1-5 gives the full variable domain: EPEVTQTPSHQVTQMGQEVILRCVPISNHLYFYWYRQILGQKVEFLVSFYNNEISEKSEIFDDQFSVERPDGSNFTLKIRSTKLEDSAMYFCASKGDNQPQHFGDGTRLSIL.

This clone has more than one count but fewer than ten. The genes are TRBV7-3 and TRBJ2-7; possible D gene TRBD2, 5 bases. Trimming removed 5 bases from V and 7 bases from J, with 21 bases in between. The CDR3 is 15 amino acids. Germline CDR1 reads SGHTA; CDR2 reads FQGTGA. The chain's CDR3 is CASSPRVVVGEEQYF. The CDR3 region has the DNA TGTGCCAGCAGCCCAAGGGTCGTCGTCGGGGAGGAGCAGTACTTC.

The CDR3 reads CASSPSLAHQETQYF. CDR3 nucleotides: TGTGCCAGCTCACCAAGCTTAGCGCACCAAGAGACCCAGTACTTC. The V call is TRBV18, the J call TRBJ2-5; D is perhaps TRBD2 (5 bases). The CDR3 is 15 residues long. The V gene's germline CDR1 is KGHSH and CDR2 LQKENI. V was pared by 2 bases and J by 0 bases, with 10 bases between.

V is TRBV6-2 or TRBV6-3 and J is TRBJ2-1; D possibly corresponds to TRBD1 (5 bases). This CDR3 has 16 amino acids. Germline V lookup: CDR1 MNHEY, CDR2 SVGEGT. The ends were cut back, 2 bases at V and 9 bases at J, with 20 bases in the middle. Here the CDR3 DNA reads TGTGCCAGCAGTTACCCTCCTCAGGGCGTAGTGGGTGAGCAGTTCTTC. Translated, it gives CASSYPPQGVVGEQFF.

The chain recombines TRBV28 with TRBJ2-3; maybe TRBD1 (7 bases). This CDR3 has 13 amino acids. Deletions cut 8 bases from V and 5 bases from J, with 14 bases between. Germline CDR1 reads MDHEN; CDR2 reads SYDVKM. The CDR3 DNA follows: TGTGCCAGCGCACAGGGGCGGGAAGATACGCAGTATTTT. It translates to CASAQGREDTQYF.

Only one count was recorded for this clone. This sequence joins TRBV5-8 and TRBJ1-2; TRBD1 matches at 7 bases. V lost 4 bases and J lost 4; bases outside the gene matches: 7. Germline V gives CDR1 SGHTS, CDR2 YDEGEE. The CDR3 is made up of 14 amino acids. CDR3: CASSPGQTIYGYTF. CDR3 nucleotides: TGTGCCAGCAGCCCGGGACAGACGATCTATGGCTACACCTTC.

V gene TRBV7-9 combines with J gene TRBJ2-6; 11 bases are shared with TRBD2. Trimming cost V 7 bases and J 3 bases; bases outside gene matches: 8. Looked up from germline, CDR1 is SEHNR and CDR2 is FQNEAQ (reference sequence). The CDR3 contains 17 residues. The CDR3, as DNA: TGTGCCAGCAACATAGCGGGAGGGCCTGGTGGGGCCAACGTCCTGACTTTC. It yields the protein CASNIAGGPGGANVLTF.

This chain links TRBV19 with TRBJ2-7; TRBD1 matches at 9 bases. With 5 bases clipped from V and 3 bases from J, the junction kept 5 bases outside the gene matches. This CDR3 is built from 14 residues. The germline gives CDR1 LNHDA, CDR2 SQIVND (reference sequence). CDR3 DNA: TGTGCCAGTAGTCTGGACAGGGGTAGCTACGAGCAGTACTTC. Its protein product is CASSLDRGSYEQYF. Full variable domain (remainder filled in from reference TRBV19 and TRBJ2-7): DGGITQSPKYLFRKEGQNVTLSCEQNLNHDAMYWYRQDPGQGLRLIYYSQIVNDFQKGDIAEGYSVSREKKESFPLTVTSAQKNPTAFYLCASSLDRGSYEQYFGPGTRLTVT.

This rearrangement joins TRBV20-1 to TRBJ2-7; 7 nucleotides agree with TRBD2. Germline assignment: CDR1 DFQATT and CDR2 SNEGSKA (reference sequence). Unmatched junction bases numbered 5, after V lost 3 bases and J lost 9 bases. The CDR3 extends over 11 amino acids. CDR3 bases: TGCAGTGCTAGGGGCCCTAGCGGGCAGTACTTC. Translation gives CSARGPSGQYF.

The rearrangement joins TRBV7-2 to TRBJ2-1; D not certain. Germline V gives CDR1 SGHTA, CDR2 FQGNSA. V was shortened by 5 bases and J by 5 bases, with 13 bases between the two germline ends. The CDR3 is made up of 14 amino acids. The CDR3 bases are TGTGCCAGCAGCGACCTAGTTATCCACAATGAGCAGTTCTTC. Translating it yields CASSDLVIHNEQFF.

A note on this clone: A much larger clone sits a single nucleotide away, making a read error possible. The rearrangement uses TRBV7-2 and TRBJ2-3; D gene uncertain. Germline V gives CDR1 SGHTA, CDR2 FQGNSA. CDR3 size: 12 residues. Trimming removed 3 bases at V and 4 bases at J, with 5 bases between. CDR3 in amino acids: CASSFFPDTQYF. The CDR3 region has the DNA TGTGCCAGCAGCTTCTTCCCAGATACGCAGTATTTT.

This chain connects TRBV4-3 to TRBJ1-5; D might be TRBD1 (5 bases). This CDR3 is 15 amino acids long. With 4 bases removed from V and 1 base from J, the gap between germline ends came to 11 bases. CDR1 LGHNA and CDR2 YSLEER come from the germline V gene. CDR3 DNA sequence: TGCGCCAGCAGCCTAGGTAGGGGAAGCAATCAGCCCCAGCATTTT. Protein product: CASSLGRGSNQPQHF.

The gene calls are TRBV6-5 and TRBJ2-5, with 11 bases identical to TRBD1. V lost 8 bases, J lost 1 base, and 3 bases stayed unmatched. The CDR3 consists of 14 residues. CDR1 and CDR2 (germline): MNHEY, SVGAGI. The CDR3 loop is CASRTGGFQETQYF. The CDR3 DNA sequence: TGTGCCAGCCGGACAGGGGGCTTCCAAGAGACCCAGTACTTC.

V gene TRBV14 combines with J gene TRBJ2-3, with 9 positions matching TRBD2. The CDR3 totals 12 residues. Per germline, CDR1 SGHDN and CDR2 FVKESK. The ends lost 4 bases at V and 11 bases at J; junction bases unmatched: 4. The CDR3 coding sequence is TGTGCCAGCAGCCTTAGCGGGAGCGGGCAGTATTTT. Translated, it gives CASSLSGSGQYF.

V and J are TRBV3-1 (or the pseudogene TRBV3-2) and TRBJ2-7; perhaps TRBD1 as D (5 bases). Trimming took 0 bases from V and 0 from J, leaving 18 bases between them. Germline CDR1 and CDR2: LGHDT and YNNKEL (reference sequence). The CDR3 is 18 residues long. The CDR3 bases are TGTGCCAGCAGCCAAGATTCAAACTACCAGGGTAGCTCCTACGAGCAGTACTTC. Its translation is CASSQDSNYQGSSYEQYF.

This chain uses TRBV7-3 with TRBJ2-3; D is uncertain. CDR1 is SGHTA, CDR2 FQGTGA, per germline. This CDR3 spans 14 amino acids. Deletions cut 2 bases from V and 2 bases from J, with 8 bases between. The CDR3, as DNA: TGTGCCAGCAGCTTACGTATTAACACAGATACGCAGTATTTT. This translates into CASSLRINTDTQYF.

The CDR3 sequence is CASSLSFWAMNGYTF. CDR3 DNA sequence: TGTGCCAGCAGTTTATCGTTTTGGGCCATGAATGGCTACACCTTC. V gene TRBV27 combines with J gene TRBJ1-2; no definite D call. The ends were cut back, 0 bases at V and 6 bases at J, with 14 bases in the middle. Germline CDR1 reads MNHEY; CDR2 reads SMNVEV (reference sequence). The CDR3 sequence is 15 residues long.

The gene calls are TRBV5-1 and TRBJ2-2; D not certain. The germline V gene encodes CDR1 SGHRS and CDR2 YFSETQ. Trimming shortened V by 0 bases and J by 3 bases, and 9 bases separated the two germline ends. This CDR3 has 15 residues. The CDR3 reads CASSLALAYTGELFF. CDR3 sequence (DNA): TGCGCCAGCAGCTTGGCCCTGGCCTACACCGGGGAGCTGTTTTTT.

Remarks on this clone: One end of the junction is discordant with germline, which a read error may explain. The V gene is TRBV7-7, the J gene TRBJ2-1; 7 bases line up with TRBD1. CDR3 length: 18 amino acids. Germline CDR1 is SSHAT and CDR2 is FNYEAQ (reference sequence). The CDR3 spells CASSLEPPGQFSYNEQFF. The CDR3 DNA reads as TGTGCTAGCAGCTTAGAGCCCCCGGGACAGTTCTCCTACAATGAGCAGTTCTTC.

The chain couples TRBV3-1 (or the pseudogene TRBV3-2) to TRBJ2-1, with 7 bases identical to TRBD1. The ends lost 3 bases at V and 0 bases at J; junction bases unmatched: 11. The CDR3 contains 18 residues. CDR1 is LGHDT and CDR2 is YNNKEL in the germline V gene (reference sequence). Here the CDR3 DNA reads TGTGCCAGCAGCCAGGACGATATGACAGGGTTCTCCTACAATGAGCAGTTCTTC. Residues: CASSQDDMTGFSYNEQFF.

A few counts support this clone. The chain links TRBV5-6 to TRBJ2-3, with TRBD1 matching over 8 bases. Looked up from germline, CDR1 is SGHDT and CDR2 is YYEEEE. Trimming cost V 3 bases and J 2 bases; bases outside gene matches: 5. This CDR3 has 15 residues. For the CDR3, the DNA is TGTGCCAGCAGCTACGGGACAGGAGCCACAGATACGCAGTATTTT. It yields the protein CASSYGTGATDTQYF. Filled out from reference TRBV5-6 and TRBJ2-3, the complete variable domain reads DAGVTQSPTHLIKTRGQQVTLRCSPKSGHDTVSWYQQALGQGPQFIFQYYEEEERQRGNFPDRFSGHQFPNYSSELNVNALLLGDSALYLCASSYGTGATDTQYFGPGTRLTVL.

The J gene is TRBJ2-7, the V gene TRBV19; TRBD1 agrees at 7 bases. The length of the CDR3 is 14 residues. The germline gives CDR1 LNHDA, CDR2 SQIVND (reference sequence). The trim removed 3 bases at V and 5 bases at J, leaving 7 bases unmatched. The CDR3 sequence is CASSIRQGIDEQYF. The CDR3 DNA sequence: TGTGCCAGTAGTATCCGACAGGGTATAGACGAGCAGTACTTC. Full variable domain (missing parts from reference TRBV19 and TRBJ2-7): DGGITQSPKYLFRKEGQNVTLSCEQNLNHDAMYWYRQDPGQGLRLIYYSQIVNDFQKGDIAEGYSVSREKKESFPLTVTSAQKNPTAFYLCASSIRQGIDEQYFGPGTRLTVT.